This is a list of T cell receptor beta chains from one sample in a study of metastatic and nonmetastatic thyroid tumors. TCRdb re-analyzed the PCR reads using MiXCR. The repertoire includes around 46,000 clones, roughly 23% of them detected once, and around 3.8% sits in the top ten. The sample taken for sequencing was blood. The receptors shown here come from a male donor with papillary thyroid cancer or a benign thyroid nodule (not recorded which). Some clones in this sample may be carry-over from other donors' samples. The CDR3 runs from the conserved cysteine through the conserved F or W. A D gene is named only where the DNA matches it firmly. The listing skips clone size in some rows; elsewhere it reads once, few, many or a size class.

clone_size: NA
j_call: TRBJ2-1
d_call: TRBD2
v_call: TRBV12-3/TRBV12-4
cdr3_nt: TGTGCCAGCATTCCCGGACTAGCGGGAGTAGGCGGTGATCAGTTCTTC
cdr3_aa: CASIPGLAGVGGDQFF

clone_size: many
j_call: TRBJ1-3
d_call: NA
v_call: TRBV12-3/TRBV12-4
cdr3_nt: TGTGCCAGCAGTCCCCCCCAGGGGAGGCACACCATATATTTT
cdr3_aa: CASSPPQGRHTIYF

clone_size: many
j_call: TRBJ2-7
d_call: NA
v_call: TRBV20-1
cdr3_nt: TGCAGTGCTAGAGGCGACAGTAGTGACTACGAGCAGTACTTC
cdr3_aa: CSARGDSSDYEQYF

clone_size: many
j_call: TRBJ2-7
d_call: TRBD1
v_call: TRBV2
cdr3_nt: TGTGCCACCTCGGACAGGGGCTACGAGCAGTACTTC
cdr3_aa: CATSDRGYEQYF

clone_size: once
j_call: TRBJ1-5
d_call: NA
v_call: TRBV3-1
cdr3_nt: TGTGCCAGCAGCCAAGGTCTGGGGAGCAATCAGCCCCAGCATTTT
cdr3_aa: CASSQGLGSNQPQHF

clone_size: many
j_call: TRBJ1-2
d_call: NA
v_call: TRBV29-1
cdr3_nt: TGCAGCGTGGGGTATCCCGAAGGTGGCTACACCTTC
cdr3_aa: CSVGYPEGGYTF

clone_size: few
j_call: TRBJ1-2
d_call: TRBD1
v_call: TRBV12-3/TRBV12-4
cdr3_nt: TGTGCCAGCATCCGCGGACAGGGAGGATATGGCTGCACCTTC
cdr3_aa: CASIRGQGGYGCTF

clone_size: NA
j_call: TRBJ1-6
d_call: TRBD1
v_call: TRBV19
cdr3_nt: TGTGCCAGTAGTATCAAAGGGGGCTTGGGTTCACCCCTCCACTTT
cdr3_aa: CASSIKGGLGSPLHF

clone_size: NA
j_call: TRBJ2-7
d_call: NA
v_call: TRBV2
cdr3_nt: TGTTTCAGGACAGAACGAGGCGAGCAGTACTTC
cdr3_aa: CFRTERGEQYF

clone_size: few
j_call: TRBJ2-2
d_call: NA
v_call: TRBV6-2/TRBV6-3
cdr3_nt: TGTGCCAGCAGTTACTCTAGTAGTAGCGTGATGACCGGGGAGCTGTTTTTT
cdr3_aa: CASSYSSSSVMTGELFF

clone_size: many
j_call: TRBJ2-1
d_call: NA
v_call: TRBV6-1
cdr3_nt: TGTGCCAGCAGACAGAGGTGGGACAATGAGCAGTTCTTC
cdr3_aa: CASRQRWDNEQFF

clone_size: many
j_call: TRBJ1-1
d_call: NA
v_call: TRBV30
cdr3_nt: TGTGCCTTAAACTCGGCAACCTGGGGCACTGAAGCTTTCTTT
cdr3_aa: CALNSATWGTEAFF

clone_size: NA
j_call: TRBJ2-5
d_call: NA
v_call: TRBV29-1
cdr3_nt: TGCAGCGTCACGCAGCTGGGACACCTGCAAGAGACCCAGTACTTC
cdr3_aa: CSVTQLGHLQETQYF

clone_size: few
j_call: TRBJ2-5
d_call: TRBD1
v_call: TRBV7-9
cdr3_nt: TGTGCCAGCAGCTTATTCCCGGGACAGGGCAGAAAGACCCAGTACTTC
cdr3_aa: CASSLFPGQGRKTQYF